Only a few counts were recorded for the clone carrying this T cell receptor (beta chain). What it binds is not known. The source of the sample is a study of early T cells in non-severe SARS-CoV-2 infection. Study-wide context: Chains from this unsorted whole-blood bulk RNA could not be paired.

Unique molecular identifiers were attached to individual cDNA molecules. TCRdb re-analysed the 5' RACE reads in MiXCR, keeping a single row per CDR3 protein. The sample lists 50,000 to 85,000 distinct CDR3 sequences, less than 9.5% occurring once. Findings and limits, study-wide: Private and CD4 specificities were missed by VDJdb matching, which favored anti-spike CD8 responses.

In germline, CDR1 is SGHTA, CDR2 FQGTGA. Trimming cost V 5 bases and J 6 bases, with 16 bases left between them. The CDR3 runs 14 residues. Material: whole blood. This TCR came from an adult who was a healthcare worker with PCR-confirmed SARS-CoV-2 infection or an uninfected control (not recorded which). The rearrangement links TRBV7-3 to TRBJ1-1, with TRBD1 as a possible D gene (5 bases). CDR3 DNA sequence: TGTGCCAGCAGCCAACTAGGGGAGTACGCTGAAGCTTTCTTT. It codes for CASSQLGEYAEAFF.